These 6 T cell receptor beta chains were all obtained from the same sample, sequenced in a study of Ad26.COV2.S vaccination and SARS-CoV-2 variants. TCRdb's table, derived via immunoSEQ multiplex PCR, lists solely in-frame clones and lacks some. The repertoire has about 180,000 clones, roughly nine tenths of them found once; the top ten carry 5% to 6.5%. This material consisted of peripheral blood, taken after recovery from COVID-19. All receptors come from a human donor who had recovered from COVID-19.

This chain links TRBV5-1 with TRBJ1-6; TRBD1 matches 8 bases. V lost 0 bases, J lost 7 bases, and 3 bases stayed unmatched. Per the germline V gene, CDR1 is SGHRS and CDR2 is YFSETQ. This CDR3 comprises 15 residues. DNA for the CDR3: TGCGCCAGCAGCTTGGGGACAGGGTTCAATTCACCCCTCCACTTT. Its protein is CASSLGTGFNSPLHF.

The chain links TRBV7-8 to TRBJ2-3, with D perhaps matching TRBD1 (6 bases). Trimming stripped 5 bases from V and 0 bases from J, with 18 bases between. The CDR3 loop spans 17 amino acids. CDR1 SGHVS and CDR2 FQNEAQ come from the germline V gene. The CDR3 nucleotides read TGTGCCAGCAGCCTCAAAAGGACAGCCTCTAGCACAGATACGCAGTATTTT. Translating gives CASSLKRTASSTDTQYF.

V gene TRBV11-2 combines with J gene TRBJ1-1, with TRBD1 matching over 7 bases. Looked up from germline, CDR1 is SGHAT and CDR2 is FQNNGV. V shed 4 bases, J shed 3 bases, and the junction held 5 bases outside the gene matches. This CDR3 is 14 amino acids long. CDR3 nucleotides: TGTGCCAGCAGCTCAAGACAGGGATACACTGAAGCTTTCTTT. Residues: CASSSRQGYTEAFF.

This clone was recorded only once. The rearrangement joins TRBV3-1 (or the pseudogene TRBV3-2) to TRBJ1-1; D is undetermined. The germline CDR1 and CDR2 sequences are LGHDT and YNNKEL (reference sequence). The CDR3 spans 13 residues. V was trimmed by 1 base and J by 10 bases, leaving 13 bases between them. The CDR3 region is CASSQGRGSAAFF. For the CDR3, the DNA is TGTGCCAGCAGCCAAGGACGGGGAAGCGCAGCTTTCTTT.

J is TRBJ2-3 and V is TRBV9; the match to TRBD1 covers 9 bases. This CDR3 has 14 residues. The junction had 9 bases not matched to a gene; V was cut back by 4 bases and J by 9 bases. CDR1 is SGDLS and CDR2 is YYNGEE in the germline V gene. The CDR3 DNA follows: TGTGCCAGCAGCCCTGGGACAGGGTTTAGCACGCAGTATTTT. Encoded protein: CASSPGTGFSTQYF. The full variable domain, with the rest looked up from reference TRBV9 and TRBJ2-3, is DSGVTQTPKHLITATGQRVTLRCSPRSGDLSVYWYQQSLDQGLQFLIQYYNGEERAKGNILERFSAQQFPDLHSELNLSSLELGDSALYFCASSPGTGFSTQYFGPGTRLTVL.

The chain uses TRBV15 and TRBJ2-2, with D possibly matching TRBD1 (6 bases). The CDR3 totals 16 residues. The V gene lost 9 bases and the J gene lost 1 base, with 18 bases spanning the gap. Germline V gene data show CDR1 as LNHNV and CDR2 as YYDKDF (reference sequence). CDR3 residues: CATVQGGRMNTGELFF. The CDR3 DNA follows: TGTGCCACGGTACAAGGGGGACGCATGAACACCGGGGAGCTGTTTTTT.